This T cell receptor (beta chain) came from a study of T cells in lung cancer brain metastases. The V and J ends lost 6 bases and 6 bases, in that order; junction bases with no gene match: 5. The CDR3 length is 12 residues. Germline V lookup: CDR1 MGHDK, CDR2 SYGVNS. Patients had resection for synchronous oligometastatic disease or delayed recurrence of a solitary brain metastasis. Assay: immunoSEQ multiplex PCR; the TCRdb copy retains only in-frame clones and omits some. Of roughly 4,500 clones listed, around 90% are singletons. The sequence derives from a man aged 60 to 75 with non-small cell lung cancer. The rearrangement uses TRBV25-1 and TRBJ2-7; 7 positions agree with TRBD1. Material: tumor tissue from the primary lung tumor. CDR3 bases: TGTGCCAGCAGACAGGGGTTGGCCGAGCAGTACTTC. It translates to CASRQGLAEQYF.